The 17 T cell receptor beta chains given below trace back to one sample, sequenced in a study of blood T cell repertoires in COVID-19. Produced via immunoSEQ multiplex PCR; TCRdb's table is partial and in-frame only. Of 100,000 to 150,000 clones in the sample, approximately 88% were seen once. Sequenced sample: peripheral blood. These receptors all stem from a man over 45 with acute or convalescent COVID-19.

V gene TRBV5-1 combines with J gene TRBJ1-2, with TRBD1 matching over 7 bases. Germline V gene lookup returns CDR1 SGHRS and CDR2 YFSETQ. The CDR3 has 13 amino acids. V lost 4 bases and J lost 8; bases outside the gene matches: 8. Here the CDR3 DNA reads TGCGCCAGCAGCCCCACAGGGGAACGGGGCTACACCTTC. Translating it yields CASSPTGERGYTF. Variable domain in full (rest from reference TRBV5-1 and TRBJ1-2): KAGVTQTPRYLIKTRGQQVTLSCSPISGHRSVSWYQQTPGQGLQFLFEYFSETQRNKGNFPGRFSGRQFSNSRSEMNVSTLELGDSALYLCASSPTGERGYTFGSGTRLTVV.

The CDR3 protein is CASKGVSTDTQYF. The CDR3 DNA follows: TGTGCCAGCAAGGGGGTATCAACAGATACGCAGTATTTT. This chain uses TRBV5-6 with TRBJ2-3; tentatively, D is TRBD1 (6 bases). The CDR3 runs to 13 residues. Germline V gene data show CDR1 as SGHDT and CDR2 as YYEEEE. Between the trimmed V and J ends, which lost 6 bases and 3 bases, there was a span of 11 bases.

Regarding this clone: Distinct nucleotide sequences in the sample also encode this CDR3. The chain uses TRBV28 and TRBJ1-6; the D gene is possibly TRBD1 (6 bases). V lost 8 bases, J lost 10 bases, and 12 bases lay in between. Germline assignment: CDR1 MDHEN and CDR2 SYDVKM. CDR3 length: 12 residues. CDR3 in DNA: TGTGCCAGCTCGCAGGGGAAATCACCCCTCCACTTT. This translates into CASSQGKSPLHF. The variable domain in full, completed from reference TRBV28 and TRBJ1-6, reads DVKVTQSSRYLVKRTGEKVFLECVQDMDHENMFWYRQDPGLGLRLIYFSYDVKMKEKGDIPEGYSVSREKKERFSLILESASTNQTSMYLCASSQGKSPLHFGNGTRLTVT.

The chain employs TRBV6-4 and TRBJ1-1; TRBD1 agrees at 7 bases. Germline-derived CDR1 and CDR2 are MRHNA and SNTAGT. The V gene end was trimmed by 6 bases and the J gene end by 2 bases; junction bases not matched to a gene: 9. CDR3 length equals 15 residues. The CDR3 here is CASREQGLANTEAFF. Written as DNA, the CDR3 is TGTGCCAGCAGGGAACAGGGGCTTGCCAACACTGAAGCTTTCTTT.

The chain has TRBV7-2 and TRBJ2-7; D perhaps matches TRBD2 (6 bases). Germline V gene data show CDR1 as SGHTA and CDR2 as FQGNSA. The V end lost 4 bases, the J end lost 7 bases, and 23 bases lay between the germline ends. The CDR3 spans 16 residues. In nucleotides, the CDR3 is TGTGCCAGCAGCTCCTTACGGGACTCCTACTCGAGGGAGCAGTACTTC. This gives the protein CASSSLRDSYSREQYF.

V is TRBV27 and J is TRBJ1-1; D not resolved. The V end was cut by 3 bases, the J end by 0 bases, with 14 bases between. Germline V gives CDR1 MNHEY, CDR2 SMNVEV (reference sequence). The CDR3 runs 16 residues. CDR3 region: CASSFYWATVNTEAFF. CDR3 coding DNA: TGTGCCAGCAGTTTTTATTGGGCCACGGTGAACACTGAAGCTTTCTTT.

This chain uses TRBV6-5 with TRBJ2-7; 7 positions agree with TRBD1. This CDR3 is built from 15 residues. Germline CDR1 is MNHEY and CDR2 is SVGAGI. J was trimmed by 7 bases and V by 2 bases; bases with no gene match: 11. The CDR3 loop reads CASSYAGTVRREQYF. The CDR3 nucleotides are TGTGCCAGCAGTTACGCCGGGACAGTCCGGCGGGAGCAGTACTTC.

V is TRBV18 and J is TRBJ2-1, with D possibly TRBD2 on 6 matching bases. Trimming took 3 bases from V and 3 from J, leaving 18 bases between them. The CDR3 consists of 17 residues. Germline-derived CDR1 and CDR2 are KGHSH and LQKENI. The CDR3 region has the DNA TGTGCCAGCTCACCGACTACGACTAGATGGGGCTACAATGAGCAGTTCTTC. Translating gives CASSPTTTRWGYNEQFF.

The CDR3 protein is CASSSGTGMDGYTF. The CDR3 DNA is TGTGCCAGCAGTTCCGGGACAGGGATGGATGGCTACACCTTC. The chain is built from TRBV28 and TRBJ1-2; 9 positions agree with TRBD1. Trimming took 4 bases from V and 6 from J; bases not matched to a gene: 6. CDR1 and CDR2 from the germline V gene are MDHEN and SYDVKM. This CDR3 region has 14 residues.

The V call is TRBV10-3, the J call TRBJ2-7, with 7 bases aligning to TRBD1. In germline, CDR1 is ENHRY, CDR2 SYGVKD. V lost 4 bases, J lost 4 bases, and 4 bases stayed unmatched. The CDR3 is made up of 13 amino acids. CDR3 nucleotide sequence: TGTGCCATCAGTGGGTTACAGGGGTACGAGCAGTACTTC. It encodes CAISGLQGYEQYF.

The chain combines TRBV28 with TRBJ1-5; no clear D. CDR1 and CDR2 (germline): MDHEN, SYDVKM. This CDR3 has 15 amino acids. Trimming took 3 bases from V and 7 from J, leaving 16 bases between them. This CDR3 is CASSFPEGFGQPQHF. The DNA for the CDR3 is TGTGCCAGCAGTTTCCCTGAGGGCTTCGGGCAGCCCCAGCATTTT.

The CDR3 sequence: CASSLSPNRGDGYTF. DNA of the CDR3: TGTGCCAGCAGCCTATCACCCAACAGGGGAGATGGCTACACCTTC. The chain employs TRBV9 and TRBJ1-2; 7 bases are shared with TRBD1. This CDR3 has 15 amino acids. Germline lookup yields CDR1 SGDLS and CDR2 YYNGEE. The ends lost 4 bases at V and 6 bases at J; junction bases unmatched: 12.

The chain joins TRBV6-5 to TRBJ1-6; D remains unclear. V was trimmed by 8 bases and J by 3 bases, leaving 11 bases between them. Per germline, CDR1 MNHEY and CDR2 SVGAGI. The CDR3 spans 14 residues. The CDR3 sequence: CASGLLLYNSPLHF. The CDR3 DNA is TGTGCCAGCGGACTGCTGCTCTATAATTCACCCCTCCACTTT.

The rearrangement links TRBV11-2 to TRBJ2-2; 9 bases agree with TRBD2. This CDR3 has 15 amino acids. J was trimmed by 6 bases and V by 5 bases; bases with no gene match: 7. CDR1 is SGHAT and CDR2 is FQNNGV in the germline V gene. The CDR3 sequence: CASSRSGGMSGELFF. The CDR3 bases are TGTGCCAGCAGCCGAAGCGGGGGGATGTCCGGGGAGCTGTTTTTT. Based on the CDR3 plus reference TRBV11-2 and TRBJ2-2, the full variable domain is EAGVAQSPRYKIIEKRQSVAFWCNPISGHATLYWYQQILGQGPKLLIQFQNNGVVDDSQLPKDRFSAERLKGVDSTLKIQPAKLEDSAVYLCASSRSGGMSGELFFGEGSRLTVL.

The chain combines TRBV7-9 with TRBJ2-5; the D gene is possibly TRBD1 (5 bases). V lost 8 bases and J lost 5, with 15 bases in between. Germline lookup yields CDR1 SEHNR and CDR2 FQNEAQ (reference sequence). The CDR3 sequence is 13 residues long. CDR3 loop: CASGAGGAETQYF. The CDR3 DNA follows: TGTGCCAGCGGGGCTGGTGGGGCTGAGACCCAGTACTTC.

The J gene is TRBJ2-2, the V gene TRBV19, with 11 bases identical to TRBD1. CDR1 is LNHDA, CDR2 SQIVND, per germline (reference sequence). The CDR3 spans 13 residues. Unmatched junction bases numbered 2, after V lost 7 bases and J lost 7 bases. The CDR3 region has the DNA TGTGCCAGTACGGACAGGGGGCGCGGGGAGCTGTTTTTT. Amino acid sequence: CASTDRGRGELFF.

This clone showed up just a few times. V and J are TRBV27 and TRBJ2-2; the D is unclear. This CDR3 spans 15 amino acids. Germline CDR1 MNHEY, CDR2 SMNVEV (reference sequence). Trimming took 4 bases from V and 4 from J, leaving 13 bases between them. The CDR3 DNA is TGTGCCAGCAGTTCGTTCAAATCGGGCACCGGGGAGCTGTTTTTT. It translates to CASSSFKSGTGELFF.